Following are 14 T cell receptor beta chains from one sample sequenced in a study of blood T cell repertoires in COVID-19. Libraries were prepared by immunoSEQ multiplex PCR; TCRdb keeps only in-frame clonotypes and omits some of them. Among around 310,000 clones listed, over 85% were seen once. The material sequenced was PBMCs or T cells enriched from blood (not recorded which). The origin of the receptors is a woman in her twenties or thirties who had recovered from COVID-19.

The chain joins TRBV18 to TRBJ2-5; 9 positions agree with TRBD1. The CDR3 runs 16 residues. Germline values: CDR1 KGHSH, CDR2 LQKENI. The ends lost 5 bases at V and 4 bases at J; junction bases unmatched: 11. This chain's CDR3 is CASSALPGQGLETQYF. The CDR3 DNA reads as TGTGCCAGCTCAGCCCTACCGGGACAGGGATTAGAGACCCAGTACTTC.

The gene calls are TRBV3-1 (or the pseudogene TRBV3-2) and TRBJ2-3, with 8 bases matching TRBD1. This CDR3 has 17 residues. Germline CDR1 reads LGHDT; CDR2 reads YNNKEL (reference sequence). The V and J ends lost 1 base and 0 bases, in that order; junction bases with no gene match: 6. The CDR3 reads CASSQGYRTGSTDTQYF. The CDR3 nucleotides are TGTGCCAGCAGCCAAGGTTATCGGACAGGGAGCACAGATACGCAGTATTTT.

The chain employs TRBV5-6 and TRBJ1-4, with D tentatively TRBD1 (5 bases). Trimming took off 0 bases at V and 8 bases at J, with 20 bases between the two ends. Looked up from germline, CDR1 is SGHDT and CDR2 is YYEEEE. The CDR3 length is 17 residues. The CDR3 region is CASSLAAGLRISEKLFF. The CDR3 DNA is TGTGCCAGCAGCTTGGCCGCGGGGCTCAGAATCTCGGAAAAACTGTTTTTT.

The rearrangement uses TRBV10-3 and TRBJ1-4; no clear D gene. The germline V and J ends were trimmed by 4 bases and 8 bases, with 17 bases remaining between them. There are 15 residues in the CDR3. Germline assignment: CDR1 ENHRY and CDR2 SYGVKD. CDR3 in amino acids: CAISASPASVEKLFF. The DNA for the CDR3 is TGTGCCATCAGTGCCAGCCCGGCTAGTGTCGAAAAACTGTTTTTT.

CDR3: CAWSGTGVQPQHF. The CDR3 DNA sequence: TGTGCCTGGAGCGGGACAGGGGTTCAGCCCCAGCATTTT. The genes are TRBV30 and TRBJ1-5, with TRBD1 matching over 10 bases. With V trimmed by 3 bases and J by 6 bases, 2 bases remained unmatched. CDR3 length: 13 residues. Looked up from germline, CDR1 is GTSNPN and CDR2 is SVGIG (reference sequence).

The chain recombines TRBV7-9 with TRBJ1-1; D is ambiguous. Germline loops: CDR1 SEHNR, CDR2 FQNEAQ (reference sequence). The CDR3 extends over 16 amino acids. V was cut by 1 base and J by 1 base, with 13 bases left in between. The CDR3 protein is CASSLGLSTANTEAFF. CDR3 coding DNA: TGTGCCAGCAGCTTAGGTTTATCTACAGCGAACACTGAAGCTTTCTTT.

CDR3 sequence reads: CASSHNTGAGPQHF. In nucleotides, the CDR3 is TGTGCCAGCAGCCACAATACAGGGGCGGGGCCCCAGCATTTT. V gene TRBV7-2 combines with J gene TRBJ1-5; 7 nucleotides agree with TRBD1. Germline assignment: CDR1 SGHTA and CDR2 FQGNSA. V trimming: 5 bases; J trimming: 9 bases; junction bases outside the gene matches: 10. The CDR3 runs 14 residues.

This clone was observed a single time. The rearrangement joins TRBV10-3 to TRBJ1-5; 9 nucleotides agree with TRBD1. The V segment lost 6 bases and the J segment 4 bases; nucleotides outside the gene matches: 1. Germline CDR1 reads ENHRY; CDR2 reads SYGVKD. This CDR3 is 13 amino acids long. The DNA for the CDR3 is TGTGCCATCAGGGGACAGGGAAATCAGCCCCAGCATTTT. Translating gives CAIRGQGNQPQHF.

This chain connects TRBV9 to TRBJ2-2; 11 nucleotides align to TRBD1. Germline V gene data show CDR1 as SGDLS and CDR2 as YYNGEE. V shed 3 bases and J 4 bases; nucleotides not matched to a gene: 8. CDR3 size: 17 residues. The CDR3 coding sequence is TGTGCCAGCAGCGGGACAGGGGGCAGTCAGCTCACCGGGGAGCTGTTTTTT. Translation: CASSGTGGSQLTGELFF. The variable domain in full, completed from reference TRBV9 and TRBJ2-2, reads DSGVTQTPKHLITATGQRVTLRCSPRSGDLSVYWYQQSLDQGLQFLIQYYNGEERAKGNILERFSAQQFPDLHSELNLSSLELGDSALYFCASSGTGGSQLTGELFFGEGSRLTVL.

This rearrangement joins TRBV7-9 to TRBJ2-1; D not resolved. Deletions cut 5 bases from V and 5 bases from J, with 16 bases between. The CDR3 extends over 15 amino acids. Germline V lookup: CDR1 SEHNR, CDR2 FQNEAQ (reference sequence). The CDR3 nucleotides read TGTGCCAGCAGCCCCCTGGAGTGGCCAAACAATGAGCAGTTCTTC. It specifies CASSPLEWPNNEQFF.

This CDR3 is CSARDRVTEAFF. CDR3 in DNA: TGCAGTGCTCGTGACAGGGTCACTGAAGCTTTCTTT. This rearrangement joins TRBV20-1 to TRBJ1-1, with 7 bases matching TRBD1. The germline CDR1 and CDR2 sequences are DFQATT and SNEGSKA (reference sequence). The CDR3 contains 12 residues. V shed 5 bases, J shed 4 bases, and the junction held 4 bases outside the gene matches.

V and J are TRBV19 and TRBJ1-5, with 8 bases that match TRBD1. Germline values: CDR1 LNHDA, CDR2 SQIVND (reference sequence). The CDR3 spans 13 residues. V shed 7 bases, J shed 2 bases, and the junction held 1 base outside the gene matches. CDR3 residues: CASKGQGNQPQHF. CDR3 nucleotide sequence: TGTGCCAGTAAGGGACAGGGCAATCAGCCCCAGCATTTT.

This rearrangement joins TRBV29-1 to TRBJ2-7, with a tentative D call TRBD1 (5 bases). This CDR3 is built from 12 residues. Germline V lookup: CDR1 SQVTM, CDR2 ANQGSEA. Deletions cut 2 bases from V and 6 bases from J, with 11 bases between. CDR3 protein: CSVEFQGREQYF. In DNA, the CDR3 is TGCAGCGTTGAATTCCAGGGCCGCGAGCAGTACTTC.

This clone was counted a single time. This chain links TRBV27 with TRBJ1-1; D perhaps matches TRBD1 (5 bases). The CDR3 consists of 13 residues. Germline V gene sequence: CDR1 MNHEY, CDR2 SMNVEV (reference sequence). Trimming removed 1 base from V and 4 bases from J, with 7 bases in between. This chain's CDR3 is CASSLYQGTEAFF. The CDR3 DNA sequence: TGTGCCAGCAGTTTATATCAGGGCACTGAAGCTTTCTTT.